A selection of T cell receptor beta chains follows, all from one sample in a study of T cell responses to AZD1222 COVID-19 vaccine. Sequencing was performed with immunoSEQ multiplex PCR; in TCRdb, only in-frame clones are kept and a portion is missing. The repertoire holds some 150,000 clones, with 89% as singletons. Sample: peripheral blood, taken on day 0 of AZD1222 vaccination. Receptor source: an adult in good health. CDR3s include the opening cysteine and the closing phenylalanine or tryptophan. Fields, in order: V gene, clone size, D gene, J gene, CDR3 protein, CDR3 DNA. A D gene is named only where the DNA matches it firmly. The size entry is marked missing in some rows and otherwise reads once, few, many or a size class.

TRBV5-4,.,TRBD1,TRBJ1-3,CASSRAPQGQGAGNTIYF,TGTGCCAGCAGCCGTGCACCCCAAGGACAGGGGGCTGGAAACACCATATATTTT
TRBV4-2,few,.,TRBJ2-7,CASSQPRSYEQYF,TGTGCCAGCAGCCAACCCCGGAGCTACGAGCAGTACTTC
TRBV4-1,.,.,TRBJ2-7,CASSQEGGGFYEQYF,TGCGCCAGCAGCCAAGAGGGTGGCGGATTCTACGAGCAGTACTTC
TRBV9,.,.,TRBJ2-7,CASSVDPDQYEQYF,TGTGCCAGCAGCGTAGACCCCGATCAATACGAGCAGTACTTC
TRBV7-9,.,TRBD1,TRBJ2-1,CASSLRDRGYNEQFF,TGTGCCAGCAGCTTACGAGACAGGGGCTACAATGAGCAGTTCTTC
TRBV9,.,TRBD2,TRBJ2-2,CASSVAGGRDTGELFF,TGTGCCAGCAGCGTAGCTGGAGGGAGGGACACCGGGGAGCTGTTTTTT
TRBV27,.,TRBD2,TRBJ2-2,CASSPQGLVRGELFF,TGTGCCAGCAGCCCCCAGGGACTAGTTCGCGGGGAGCTGTTTTTT
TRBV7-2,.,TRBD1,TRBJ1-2,CASRTPGQGFGGYTF,TGTGCCAGCAGAACGCCGGGACAGGGGTTTGGAGGCTACACCTTC
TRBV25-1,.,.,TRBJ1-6,CASSVPDRNSPLHF,TGTGCCAGCAGTGTACCAGACAGAAATTCACCCCTCCACTTT
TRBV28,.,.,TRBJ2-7,CASSTPVISEQYF,TGTGCCAGCAGCACCCCGGTGATATCCGAGCAGTACTTC
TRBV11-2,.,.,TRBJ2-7,CASSLEVVPSYEQYF,TGTGCCAGCAGCTTAGAAGTCGTACCGTCCTACGAGCAGTACTTC
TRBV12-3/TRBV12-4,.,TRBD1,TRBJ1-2,CASSAASGGGYTF,TGTGCCAGCAGTGCCGCCTCAGGGGGCGGCTACACCTTC
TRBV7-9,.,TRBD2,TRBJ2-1,CASRGLAGVYNEQFF,TGTGCCAGCAGAGGACTAGCGGGGGTCTACAATGAGCAGTTCTTC
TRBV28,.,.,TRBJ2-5,CASSFTPGGFQETQYF,TGTGCCAGCAGTTTCACCCCAGGGGGGTTCCAAGAGACCCAGTACTTC
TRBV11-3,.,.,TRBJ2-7,CASSVATPSPGANF,TGTGCCAGCAGCGTAGCCACCCCATCCCCGGGGGCCAACTTC
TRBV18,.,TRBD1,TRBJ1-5,CASSLGQGDQPQHF,TGTGCCAGCTCCCTTGGACAGGGGGATCAGCCCCAGCATTTT
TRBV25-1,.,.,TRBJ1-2,CASSDGMGEGHGYTF,TGTGCCAGCAGTGACGGGATGGGGGAGGGCCACGGCTACACCTTC
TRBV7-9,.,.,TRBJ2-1,CASSPSGTGYNEQFF,TGTGCCAGCAGCCCCTCCGGGACCGGGTACAATGAGCAGTTCTTC
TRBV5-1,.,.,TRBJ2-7,CASSLAQGYEQYF,TGCGCCAGCAGCTTGGCTCAAGGCTACGAGCAGTACTTC
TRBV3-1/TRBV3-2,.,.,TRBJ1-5,CASSQLGGSQPQHF,TGTGCCAGCAGCCAATTAGGAGGGAGTCAGCCCCAGCATTTT
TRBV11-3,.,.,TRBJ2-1,CASSATDESNEQFF,TGTGCCAGCAGCGCAACGGATGAATCTAATGAGCAGTTCTTC
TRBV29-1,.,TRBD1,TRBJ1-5,CSVAGQGLNQPQHF,TGCAGCGTTGCGGGACAGGGCCTCAATCAGCCCCAGCATTTT
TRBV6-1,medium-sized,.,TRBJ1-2,CASSELSFSQGYTF,TGTGCCAGCAGTGAATTGTCATTCTCGCAGGGCTACACCTTC
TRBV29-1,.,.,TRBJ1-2,CSVGWGTNYGYTF,TGCAGCGTCGGCTGGGGGACTAACTATGGCTACACCTTC
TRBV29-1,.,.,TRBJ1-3,CSVEGGEGPKNTIYF,TGCAGCGTTGAAGGTGGAGAAGGGCCTAAAAACACCATATATTTT
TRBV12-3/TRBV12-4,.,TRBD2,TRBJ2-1,CASRTSVYNEQFF,TGTGCCAGCAGGACTAGCGTGTACAATGAGCAGTTCTTC
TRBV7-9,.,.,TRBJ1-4,CASSPGLGHEKLFF,TGTGCCAGCAGCCCGGGATTGGGGCATGAAAAACTGTTTTTT
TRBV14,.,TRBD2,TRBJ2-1,CASSQRLAENEQFF,TGTGCCAGCAGCCAGAGACTAGCGGAAAATGAGCAGTTCTTC
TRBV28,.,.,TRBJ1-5,CASRTVGNQPQHF,TGTGCCAGCCGCACAGTGGGCAATCAGCCCCAGCATTTT
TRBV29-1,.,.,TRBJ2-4,CSVSGGRDIQYF,TGCAGCGTGTCCGGGGGGCGGGACATTCAGTACTTC
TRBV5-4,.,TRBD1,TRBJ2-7,CASSRAGQGRYEQYF,TGTGCCAGCAGCCGCGCAGGACAGGGTAGATACGAGCAGTACTTC
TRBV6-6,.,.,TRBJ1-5,CASRIQGISNQPQHF,TGTGCCAGCAGAATACAGGGAATTAGCAATCAGCCCCAGCATTTT
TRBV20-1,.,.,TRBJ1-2,CSASSDGYTF,TGCAGTGCTTCCTCGGATGGCTACACCTTC
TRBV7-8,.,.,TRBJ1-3,CASSLISSDGGNTIYF,TGTGCCAGCAGCTTAATATCAAGTGACGGCGGAAACACCATATATTTT
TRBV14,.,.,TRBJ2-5,CASSQDSSRNQETQYF,TGTGCCAGCAGCCAAGATTCTAGCCGAAACCAAGAGACCCAGTACTTC
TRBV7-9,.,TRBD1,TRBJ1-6,CASSKIPGQGTSPLHF,TGTGCCAGCAGCAAAATCCCGGGACAGGGAACTTCACCCCTCCACTTT
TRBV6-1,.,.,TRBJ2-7,CASSDWGYEQYF,TGTGCCAGCAGTGATTGGGGCTACGAGCAGTACTTC
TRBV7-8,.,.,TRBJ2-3,CASSPVPTSTDTQYF,TGTGCCAGCAGTCCAGTCCCTACTAGCACAGATACGCAGTATTTT
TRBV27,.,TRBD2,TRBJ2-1,CASSLRVLREDYNEQFF,TGTGCCAGCAGTTTACGTGTTTTACGGGAGGACTACAATGAGCAGTTCTTC
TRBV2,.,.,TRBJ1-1,CASSTYSARGFRRTEAFF,TGTGCCAGCAGTACCTACTCCGCCAGGGGCTTTCGTCGGACTGAAGCTTTCTTT
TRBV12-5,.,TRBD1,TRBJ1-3,CASGFVTGPLSGNTIYF,TGTGCTAGTGGTTTCGTGACAGGGCCGCTTTCTGGAAACACCATATATTTT
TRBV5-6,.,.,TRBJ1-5,CASSLGNLLGQPQHF,TGTGCCAGCAGCTTGGGAAACCTTTTAGGCCAGCCCCAGCATTTT
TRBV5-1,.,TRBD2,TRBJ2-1,CASSFLAGGGYNEQFF,TGCGCCAGCAGCTTTTTAGCGGGGGGTGGCTACAATGAGCAGTTCTTC
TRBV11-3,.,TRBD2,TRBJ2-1,CASSPSGNPYNEQFF,TGTGCCAGCAGCCCAAGCGGGAACCCCTACAATGAGCAGTTCTTC
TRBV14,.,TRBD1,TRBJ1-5,CASSQDEDRRVQPQHF,TGTGCCAGCAGCCAAGACGAGGACAGGCGGGTTCAGCCCCAGCATTTT
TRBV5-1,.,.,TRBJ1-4,CASSLGDRLGDEKLFF,TGCGCCAGCAGCTTGGGAGACAGGCTGGGCGATGAAAAACTGTTTTTT
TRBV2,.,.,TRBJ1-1,CASSEVTGTQNTEAFF,TGTGCCAGCAGTGAAGTTACCGGGACTCAGAACACTGAAGCTTTCTTT
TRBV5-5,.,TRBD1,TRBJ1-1,CASSRLPGQEIEAFF,TGTGCCAGCAGCCGCTTACCGGGACAGGAGATTGAAGCTTTCTTT
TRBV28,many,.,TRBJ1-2,CASSLGSYGYTF,TGTGCCAGCAGTTTAGGGTCCTATGGCTACACCTTC
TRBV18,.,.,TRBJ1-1,CASSQGNTEAFF,TGTGCCAGCTCACAGGGAAACACTGAAGCTTTCTTT
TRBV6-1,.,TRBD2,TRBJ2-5,CASSELAGGQETQYF,TGTGCCAGCAGTGAACTAGCGGGGGGACAAGAGACCCAGTACTTC
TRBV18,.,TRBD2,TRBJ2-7,CASSPRSGGTYEQYF,TGTGCCAGCTCACCAAGAAGCGGGGGGACCTACGAGCAGTACTTC
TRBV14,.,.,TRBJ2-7,CASSQDYSYEQYF,TGTGCCAGCAGCCAAGATTACTCCTACGAGCAGTACTTC
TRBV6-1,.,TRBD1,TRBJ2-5,CASSDLDRVETQYF,TGTGCCAGCAGTGACCTAGACAGGGTTGAGACCCAGTACTTC
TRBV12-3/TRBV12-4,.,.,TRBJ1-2,CASREQGNYGYTF,TGTGCCAGCAGAGAACAGGGAAACTATGGCTACACCTTC
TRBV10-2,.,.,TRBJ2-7,CASSESYEQYF,TGCGCCAGCAGTGAGTCCTACGAGCAGTACTTC
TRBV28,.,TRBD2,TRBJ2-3,CASSRELAGRTDTQYF,TGTGCCAGCAGCCGCGAGCTAGCGGGGCGCACAGATACGCAGTATTTT